This T cell receptor (beta chain) is drawn from a study of T-cell reconstitution after alpha-beta-depleted transplantation in children. V lost 5 bases to trimming and J lost 8 bases; unmatched junction nucleotides: 18. The CDR3 covers 17 residues. Germline-derived CDR1 and CDR2 are SGHVS and FQNEAQ. Preparing the TCRbeta library involved the use of unique molecular identifiers. MiXCR, applied by TCRdb to the PCR reads, yields one record per CDR3 protein. The sample lists roughly 200,000 distinct CDR3 sequences, around 9.9% occurring once. Ten or more counts support this clonotype. Sample: PBMCs, taken before TCRalphabeta/CD19-depleted stem cell transplant. The sequence was obtained from a child less than two years old with acute myeloid leukemia, due to receive a stem cell transplant. The chain couples TRBV7-8 to TRBJ2-4, with 7 positions matching TRBD2. CDR3 coding DNA: TGTGCCAGCAGCCCGGTCCCGCCTAGCGGAGGCGGGCACATTCAGTACTTC. Translated: CASSPVPPSGGGHIQYF.